These T cell receptor beta chains were read from a single sample in a study of T cell responses to AZD1222 COVID-19 vaccine. The data were produced by immunoSEQ multiplex PCR, yet TCRdb's version contains in-frame clones alone and is incomplete. The profile covers 140,000 to 150,000 clones, with 80% to 95% appearing a single time and roughly 3.9% taken by the ten largest. Sequencing used peripheral blood, obtained 28 days after the second AZD1222 dose. These receptor sequences come from an adult who received the AZD1222 COVID-19 vaccine. Each CDR3 is given with its conserved first and last residue. The D gene is left open where the match is weak. The size field is filled for only some rows; it gives once, few, many or a size class.

>-|TRBV4-1|-|TRBJ1-2
TGCGCCAGCAGCCAAGAGATCGTCAGGGTGCATGGCTACACCTTC
CASSQEIVRVHGYTF
>-|TRBV5-1|-|TRBJ2-3
TGCGCCAGCAGCTTTAGCGGCGCTAGCACAGATACGCAGTATTTT
CASSFSGASTDTQYF
>-|TRBV29-1|-|TRBJ1-3
TGCAGCGTGGATGCGGGCCCCGGGGGCGATGGAAACACCATATATTTT
CSVDAGPGGDGNTIYF
>-|TRBV6-2/TRBV6-3|-|TRBJ2-1
TGTGCCAGCAGTTACTATGGACTCCACCATGAGCAGTTCTTC
CASSYYGLHHEQFF
>-|TRBV21-1|-|TRBJ1-2
TGTGCCAGCAGTTGGGGGCGCCTCTATGGCTACACCTTC
CASSWGRLYGYTF
>-|TRBV28|-|TRBJ2-2
TGTGCCAGCAGTTCCTACACCGGGGAGCTGTTTTTT
CASSSYTGELFF
>-|TRBV6-2/TRBV6-3|-|TRBJ1-2
TGTGCCAGCAGTGACTTCAGCGGGGGCTATGGCTACACCTTC
CASSDFSGGYGYTF
>-|TRBV5-8|-|TRBJ1-5
TGTGCCAGCAGCCTAAACATCGGCCAGCCCCAGCATTTT
CASSLNIGQPQHF
>-|TRBV7-8|-|TRBJ1-1
TGTGCCAGCAGCTCCCGGTGGGACACTGAAGCTTTCTTT
CASSSRWDTEAFF
>-|TRBV5-5|-|TRBJ1-5
TGTGCCAGCAGCTGGAGTGTCAGGGATCAGCCCCAGCATTTT
CASSWSVRDQPQHF
>TRBD1|TRBV6-5|-|TRBJ1-5
TGTGCCAGCAGCCCGGACAGGGAAGGCAATCAGCCCCAGCATTTT
CASSPDREGNQPQHF
>-|TRBV7-9|-|TRBJ2-5
TGTGCCAGCAGTCAGGGGCGAAGGGAGACCCAGTACTTC
CASSQGRRETQYF
>-|TRBV5-4|once|TRBJ2-3
TGTGCCAGCAGCTCCCGAGGGGTAGATACGCAGTATTTT
CASSSRGVDTQYF
>TRBD1|TRBV7-2|-|TRBJ2-1
TGTGCCAGCAGCTCGGACAGGGTGAGGCAGTTCTTC
CASSSDRVRQFF
>TRBD2|TRBV13|-|TRBJ2-7
TGTGCCAGCAGCTTAGGGGCTAGCGGGAGCTTATACGAGCAGTACTTC
CASSLGASGSLYEQYF
>-|TRBV15|-|TRBJ2-7
TGTGCCACCAGCAGAGCGTTCCACGAGCAGTACTTC
CATSRAFHEQYF
>-|TRBV4-3|-|TRBJ1-2
TGCGCCAGCAGCCGCCAGGCCGGAGGAAACTATGGCTACACCTTC
CASSRQAGGNYGYTF
>TRBD1|TRBV4-2|-|TRBJ2-7
TGTGCCAGCAGCCTGCCCCCGGGACAGGGCGCGCACGAGCAGTACTTC
CASSLPPGQGAHEQYF
>-|TRBV15|few|TRBJ2-5
TGTGCCACCAGCAGCAGGGTAGAGGGTGAGACCCAGTACTTC
CATSSRVEGETQYF
>-|TRBV5-6|-|TRBJ2-6
TGTGCCAGCAGCCGGAGTGGGAGTGGGGCCAACGTCCTGACTTTC
CASSRSGSGANVLTF
>-|TRBV2|-|TRBJ2-5
TGTGCCAGCAGGAGAACATCTCAAGAGACCCAGTACTTC
CASRRTSQETQYF
>-|TRBV5-4|-|TRBJ1-2
TGTGCCAGCAGACTCCAGGGTCCTAACTATGGCTACACCTTC
CASRLQGPNYGYTF
>TRBD2|TRBV29-1|few|TRBJ2-7
TGCAGCGTTGCTCGGGGGGGCGAGCAGTACTTC
CSVARGGEQYF
>TRBD2|TRBV6-1|-|TRBJ2-1
TGTGCCAGCAGTGAAGCCCTAAGGACTAGCGGGAGGTACAATGAGCAGTTCTTC
CASSEALRTSGRYNEQFF
>-|TRBV6-5|-|TRBJ1-1
TGTGCCAGCAGTATGGGACCGCGGAGGTCTGAAGCTTTCTTT
CASSMGPRRSEAFF
>TRBD2|TRBV27|-|TRBJ2-3
TGTGCCAGCAGTTTATCGCGGGGGGGCCGAGATACGCAGTATTTT
CASSLSRGGRDTQYF
>TRBD1|TRBV28|-|TRBJ2-7
TGTGCCAGCAGTTTATTGGGACAGGGCGTCCACGAGCAGTACTTC
CASSLLGQGVHEQYF
>TRBD1|TRBV7-9|once|TRBJ2-2
TGTGCCAGCAGCCCTGGACAGGGTGTGACCGGGGAGCTGTTTTTT
CASSPGQGVTGELFF
>-|TRBV2|-|TRBJ2-7
TGTGCCGCCCAACCCCCGAGCTCCTACGAGCAGTACTTC
CAAQPPSSYEQYF
>-|TRBV19|-|TRBJ1-3
TGTGCCAGTAGTACGAGTAACTCTGGAAACACCATATATTTT
CASSTSNSGNTIYF
>-|TRBV5-4|-|TRBJ1-3
TGTGCCAGCAGCAGTGACATGGGGTCTGGAAACACCATATATTTT
CASSSDMGSGNTIYF
>TRBD1|TRBV10-3|-|TRBJ1-2
TGTGCCATCAGTGAGTTCGTGGGGACAGATAACTATGGCTACACCTTC
CAISEFVGTDNYGYTF
>-|TRBV11-2|-|TRBJ2-5
TGTGCCAGCAGCTTGGTCCGCCAAGAGACCCAGTACTTC
CASSLVRQETQYF
>-|TRBV6-5|-|TRBJ1-5
TGTGCCAGCAGTTACGGGGGTCGCGGACAGCCCCAGCATTTT
CASSYGGRGQPQHF
>-|TRBV28|-|TRBJ1-4
TGTGCCAGCAGTCCCTCCCTCGTAGCTAATGAAAAACTGTTTTTT
CASSPSLVANEKLFF
>-|TRBV7-9|-|TRBJ1-6
TGTGCCAGCAGCTTAGCGAAGGGCCCCGCGTGGTCACCCCTCCACTTT
CASSLAKGPAWSPLHF
>TRBD1|TRBV7-9|-|TRBJ1-1
TGTGCCAGCAGCTTAAGGGGGCTGCTAGCTTTCTTT
CASSLRGLLAFF
>-|TRBV11-3|-|TRBJ2-2
TGTGCCAGCAGCTTGAGAACAGCCAACACCGGGGAGCTGTTTTTT
CASSLRTANTGELFF
>-|TRBV7-2|-|TRBJ2-1
TGTGCCAGCAGCCCTCGACGGGGAGAGCAGTTCTTC
CASSPRRGEQFF
>-|TRBV5-5|-|TRBJ2-7
TGTGCCAGCAGGGAGTACGGGGGATCACCCTACGAGCAGTACTTC
CASREYGGSPYEQYF
>TRBD1|TRBV7-2|-|TRBJ1-5
TGTGCCAGCAGCTTAGTAAGGGACAGGGGCGATCAGCCCCAGCATTTT
CASSLVRDRGDQPQHF
>-|TRBV6-2/TRBV6-3|once|TRBJ1-6
TGTGCCAGCAGTAGATCAGGGTCGTACTCACCCCTCCACTTT
CASSRSGSYSPLHF
>-|TRBV7-8|-|TRBJ2-5
TGTGCCAGCAGCTTAGCGAAGGTGGTGACCCAGTACTTC
CASSLAKVVTQYF
>TRBD1|TRBV10-3|once|TRBJ1-5
TGTGCCATCAGCGACAGGGTGAGAAATCAGCCCCAGCATTTT
CAISDRVRNQPQHF
>-|TRBV4-1|once|TRBJ1-2
TGCGCCAGCAGCCAGATAGAGCGATCTAACTATGGCTACACCTTC
CASSQIERSNYGYTF
>-|TRBV5-5|once|TRBJ1-1
TGTGCCAGCCGGACGGCCTTTGCCACTGAAGCTTTCTTT
CASRTAFATEAFF
>-|TRBV5-1|-|TRBJ1-1
TGCGCCAGCAGCCGGGGGGCGATTACTGAAGCTTTCTTT
CASSRGAITEAFF
>-|TRBV19|-|TRBJ2-1
TGTGCCAGTAGTCTAACTAGCTATGAGCAGTTCTTC
CASSLTSYEQFF
>-|TRBV5-1|-|TRBJ1-5
TGCGCCAGCAGCTTGTCAGGGACGAGCAATCAGCCCCAGCATTTT
CASSLSGTSNQPQHF
>-|TRBV10-3|-|TRBJ2-3
TGTGCCATCAGTGAGACCCTTGTCTCACAGGGAGCGTCAGATACGCAGTATTTT
CAISETLVSQGASDTQYF